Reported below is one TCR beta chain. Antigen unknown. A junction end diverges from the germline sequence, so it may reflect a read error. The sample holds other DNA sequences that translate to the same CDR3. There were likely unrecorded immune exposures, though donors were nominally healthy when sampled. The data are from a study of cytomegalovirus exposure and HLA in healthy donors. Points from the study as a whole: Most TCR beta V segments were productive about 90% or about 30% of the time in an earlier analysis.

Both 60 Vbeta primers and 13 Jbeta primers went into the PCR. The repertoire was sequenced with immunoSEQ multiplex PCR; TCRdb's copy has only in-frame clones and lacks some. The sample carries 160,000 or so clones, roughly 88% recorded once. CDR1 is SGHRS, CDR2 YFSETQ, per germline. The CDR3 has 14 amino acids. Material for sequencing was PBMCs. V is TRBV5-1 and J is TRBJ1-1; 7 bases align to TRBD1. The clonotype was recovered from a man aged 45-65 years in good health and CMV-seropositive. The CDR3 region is CASSGGQVYTEAFF. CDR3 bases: TGCGCCAGCAGTGGAGGACAGGTTTACACTGAGGCTTTCTTT.